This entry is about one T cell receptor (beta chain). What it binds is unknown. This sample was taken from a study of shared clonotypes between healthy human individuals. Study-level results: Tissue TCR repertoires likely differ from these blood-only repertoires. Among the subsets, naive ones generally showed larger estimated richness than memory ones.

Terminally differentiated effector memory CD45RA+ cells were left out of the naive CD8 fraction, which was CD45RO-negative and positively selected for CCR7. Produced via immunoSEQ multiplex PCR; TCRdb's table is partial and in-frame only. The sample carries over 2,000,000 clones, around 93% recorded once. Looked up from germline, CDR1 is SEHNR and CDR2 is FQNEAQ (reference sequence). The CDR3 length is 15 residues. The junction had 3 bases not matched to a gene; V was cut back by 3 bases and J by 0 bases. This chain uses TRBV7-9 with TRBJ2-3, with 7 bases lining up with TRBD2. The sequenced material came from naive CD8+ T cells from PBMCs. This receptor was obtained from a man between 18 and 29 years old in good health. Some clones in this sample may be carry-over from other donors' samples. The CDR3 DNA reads TGTGCCAGCAGCTTGGCGGGAGCTAGCACAGATACGCAGTATTTT. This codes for CASSLAGASTDTQYF.